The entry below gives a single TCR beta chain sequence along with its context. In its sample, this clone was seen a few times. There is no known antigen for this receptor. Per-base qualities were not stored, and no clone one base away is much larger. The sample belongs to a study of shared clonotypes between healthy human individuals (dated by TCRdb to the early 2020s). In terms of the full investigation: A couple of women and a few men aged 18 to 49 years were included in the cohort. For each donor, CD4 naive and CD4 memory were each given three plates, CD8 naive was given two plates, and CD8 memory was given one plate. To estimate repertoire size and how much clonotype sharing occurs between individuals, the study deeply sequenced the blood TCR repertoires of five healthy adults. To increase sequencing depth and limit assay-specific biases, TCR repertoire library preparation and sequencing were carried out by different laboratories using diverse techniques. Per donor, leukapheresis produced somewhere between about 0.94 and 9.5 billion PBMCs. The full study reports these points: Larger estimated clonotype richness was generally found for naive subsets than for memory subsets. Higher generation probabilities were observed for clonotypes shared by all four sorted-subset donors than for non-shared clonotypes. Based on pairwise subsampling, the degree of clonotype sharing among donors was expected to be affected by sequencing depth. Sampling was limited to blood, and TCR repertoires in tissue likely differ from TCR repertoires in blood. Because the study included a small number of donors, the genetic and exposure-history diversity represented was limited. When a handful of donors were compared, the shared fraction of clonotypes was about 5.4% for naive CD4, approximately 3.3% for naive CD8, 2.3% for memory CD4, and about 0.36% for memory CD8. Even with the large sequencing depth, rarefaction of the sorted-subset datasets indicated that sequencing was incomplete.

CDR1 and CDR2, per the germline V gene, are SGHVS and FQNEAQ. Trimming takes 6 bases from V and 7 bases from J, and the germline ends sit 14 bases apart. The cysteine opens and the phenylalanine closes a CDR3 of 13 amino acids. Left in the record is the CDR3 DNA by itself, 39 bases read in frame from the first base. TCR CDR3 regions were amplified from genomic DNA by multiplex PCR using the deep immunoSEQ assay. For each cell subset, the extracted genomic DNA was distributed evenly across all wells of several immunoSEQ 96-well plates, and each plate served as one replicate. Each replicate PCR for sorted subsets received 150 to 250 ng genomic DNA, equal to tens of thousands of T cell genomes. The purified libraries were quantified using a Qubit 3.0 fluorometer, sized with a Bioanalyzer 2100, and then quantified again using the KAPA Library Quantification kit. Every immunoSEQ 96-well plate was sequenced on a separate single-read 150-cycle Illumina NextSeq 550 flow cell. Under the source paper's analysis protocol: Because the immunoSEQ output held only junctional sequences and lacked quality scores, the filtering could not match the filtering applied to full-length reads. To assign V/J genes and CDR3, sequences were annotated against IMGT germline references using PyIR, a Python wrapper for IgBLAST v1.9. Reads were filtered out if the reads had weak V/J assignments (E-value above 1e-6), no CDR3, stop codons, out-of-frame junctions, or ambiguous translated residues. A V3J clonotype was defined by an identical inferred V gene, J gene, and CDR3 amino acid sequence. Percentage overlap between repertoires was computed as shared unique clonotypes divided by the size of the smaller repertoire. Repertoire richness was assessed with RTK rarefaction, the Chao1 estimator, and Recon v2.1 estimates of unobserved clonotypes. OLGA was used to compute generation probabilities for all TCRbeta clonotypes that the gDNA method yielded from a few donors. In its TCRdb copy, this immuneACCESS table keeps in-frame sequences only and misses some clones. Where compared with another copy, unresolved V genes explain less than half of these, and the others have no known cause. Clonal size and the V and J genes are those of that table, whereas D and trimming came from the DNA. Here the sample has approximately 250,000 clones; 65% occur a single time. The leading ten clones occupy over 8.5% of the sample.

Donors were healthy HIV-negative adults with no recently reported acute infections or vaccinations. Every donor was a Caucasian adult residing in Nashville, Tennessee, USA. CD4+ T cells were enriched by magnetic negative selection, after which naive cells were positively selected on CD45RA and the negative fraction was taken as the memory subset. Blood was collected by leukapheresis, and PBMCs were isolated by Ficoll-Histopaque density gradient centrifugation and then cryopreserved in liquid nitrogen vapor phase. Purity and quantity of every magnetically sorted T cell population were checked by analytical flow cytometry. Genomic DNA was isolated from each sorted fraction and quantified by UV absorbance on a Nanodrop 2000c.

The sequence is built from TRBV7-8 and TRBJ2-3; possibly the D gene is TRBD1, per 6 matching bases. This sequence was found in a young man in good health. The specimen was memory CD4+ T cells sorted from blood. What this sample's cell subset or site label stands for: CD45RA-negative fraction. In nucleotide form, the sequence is TGTGCCAGCAGTCAAACGCAGGGGAATACGCAGTATTTT. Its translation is CASSQTQGNTQYF.